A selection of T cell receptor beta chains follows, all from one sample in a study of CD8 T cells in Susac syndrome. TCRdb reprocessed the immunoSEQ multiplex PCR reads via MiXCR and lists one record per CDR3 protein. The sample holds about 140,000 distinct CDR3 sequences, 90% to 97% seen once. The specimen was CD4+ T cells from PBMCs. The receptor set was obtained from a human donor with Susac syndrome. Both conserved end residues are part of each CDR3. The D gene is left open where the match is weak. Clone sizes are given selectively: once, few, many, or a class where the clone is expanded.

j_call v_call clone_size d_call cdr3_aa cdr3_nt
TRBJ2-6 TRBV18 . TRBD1 CASSPLSTGGLSGANVLTF TGTGCCAGCTCACCACTCTCGACAGGGGGCCTCTCTGGGGCCAACGTCCTGACTTTC
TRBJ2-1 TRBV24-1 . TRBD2 CATSDGTSGIYNEQFF TGTGCCACCAGCGATGGGACTAGCGGTATTTACAATGAGCAGTTCTTC
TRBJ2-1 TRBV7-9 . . CASSPRYNEQFF TGTGCCAGCAGCCCAAGGTACAATGAGCAGTTCTTC
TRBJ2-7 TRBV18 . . CASSPFTDKAYEQYF TGTGCCAGCTCACCATTCACTGATAAAGCCTACGAGCAGTACTTC
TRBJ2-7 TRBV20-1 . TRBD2 CSAGGLAGGSEQYF TGCAGTGCGGGGGGACTAGCGGGAGGTTCCGAGCAGTACTTC
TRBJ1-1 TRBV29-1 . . CSVVRTNTEAFF TGCAGCGTTGTGAGGACGAACACTGAAGCTTTCTTT
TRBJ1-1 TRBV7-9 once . CASSSGVMNTEAFF TGTGCCAGCAGCTCGGGAGTCATGAACACTGAAGCTTTCTTT
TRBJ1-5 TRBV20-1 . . CSARATGNQPQHF TGCAGTGCTAGAGCTACAGGCAATCAGCCCCAGCATTTT
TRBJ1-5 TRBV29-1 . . CSVGGGNQPQHF TGCAGCGTTGGGGGCGGCAATCAGCCCCAGCATTTT
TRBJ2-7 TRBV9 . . CASSVGPDTYEQYF TGTGCCAGCAGCGTAGGTCCGGACACCTACGAGCAGTACTTC
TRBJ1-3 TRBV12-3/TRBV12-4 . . CASSDTGSGNTIYF TGTGCCAGCAGTGATACAGGGTCTGGAAACACCATATATTTT
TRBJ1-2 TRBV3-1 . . CASSQVRGYGYTF TGTGCCAGCAGCCAAGTGCGGGGCTATGGCTACACCTTC
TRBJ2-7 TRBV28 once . CASSLGIGMQYF TGTGCCAGCAGTTTGGGAATAGGAATGCAGTACTTC
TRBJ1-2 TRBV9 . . CASSVSDHGYTF TGTGCCAGCAGCGTATCTGACCATGGCTACACCTTC
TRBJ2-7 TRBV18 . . CASSPSGRSREQYF TGTGCCAGCTCACCAAGTGGCAGATCTCGTGAGCAGTACTTC
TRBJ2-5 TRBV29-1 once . CSVSESQETQYF TGCAGCGTCTCCGAGAGCCAAGAGACCCAGTACTTC
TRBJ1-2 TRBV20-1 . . CSARVRQTGYGYTF TGCAGTGCTAGAGTGAGACAAACAGGCTATGGCTACACCTTC
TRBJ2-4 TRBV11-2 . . CASSLGQLARAFGDPIDIQYF TGTGCCAGCAGCTTAGGCCAGTTAGCCAGAGCCTTTGGGGACCCCATCGACATTCAGTACTTC
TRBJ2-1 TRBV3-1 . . CASSQVPRGGEQFF TGTGCCAGCAGCCAAGTACCGAGGGGTGGTGAGCAGTTCTTC
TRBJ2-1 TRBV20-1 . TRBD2 CSAPTGTSRDEQFF TGCAGTGCCCCCACCGGGACTAGCCGGGATGAGCAGTTCTTC
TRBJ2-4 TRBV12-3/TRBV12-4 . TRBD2 CASSTYSGRRGNIQYF TGTGCCAGCAGTACCTATAGCGGGAGACGGGGAAACATTCAGTACTTC
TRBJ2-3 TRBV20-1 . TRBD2 CSASSGGSTDTQYF TGCAGTGCTAGTAGCGGGGGGAGCACAGATACGCAGTATTTT
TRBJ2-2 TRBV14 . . CASKGIGPRDTGELFF TGTGCCAGCAAGGGTATTGGTCCCAGAGACACCGGGGAGCTGTTTTTT
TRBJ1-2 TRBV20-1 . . CSAKDSNPYGYTF TGCAGTGCCAAAGACAGCAACCCATATGGCTACACCTTC
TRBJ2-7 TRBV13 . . CASSLGDLAHLTYEQYF TGTGCCAGCAGCTTGGGGGACCTAGCGCACCTTACCTACGAGCAGTACTTC
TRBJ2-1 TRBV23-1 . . CASRAGRETVTYNEQFF TGCGCCAGCAGGGCCGGCCGGGAGACAGTAACCTACAATGAGCAGTTCTTC
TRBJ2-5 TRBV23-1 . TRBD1 CASSQRDSEGDETQYF TGCGCCAGCAGTCAACGGGACAGCGAGGGTGATGAGACCCAGTACTTC
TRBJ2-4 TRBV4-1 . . CASSQDLKNIQYF TGCGCCAGCAGCCAAGACCTTAAAAACATTCAGTACTTC